The present T cell receptor (beta chain) was sequenced within a study of cytomegalovirus exposure and HLA in healthy donors. Points from the study as a whole: Indistinguishable V segments such as TRBV6-2 and TRBV6-3 were excluded.

With 60 Vbeta and 13 Jbeta primers, the PCR was carried out. The repertoire was sequenced with immunoSEQ multiplex PCR; TCRdb's copy has only in-frame clones and lacks some. The table records 160,000 or so clones, around 85% of them present only once. This CDR3 comprises 15 residues. V gave up 5 bases and J gave up 2 bases, with 13 bases separating them. CDR1 and CDR2 from the germline V gene are MNHEY and SMNVEV (reference sequence). This clone came up once. Antigen unknown. Specimen: PBMCs. The TCR originated in a man aged 40-49 years in good health and CMV-seronegative. This chain uses TRBV27 with TRBJ2-1; TRBD2 might be the D (7 bases). The CDR3 DNA sequence: TGTGCCAGCAGTATATGGGGGGGCGCCTACAATGAGCAGTTCTTC. This codes for CASSIWGGAYNEQFF.